This TCR beta chain was profiled in a study of shared clonotypes between healthy human individuals (dated by TCRdb to the early 2020s). At the level of the whole study: The cohort included a few men and a couple of women between 18 and 49 years of age. For each donor, CD4 naive and CD4 memory were each run on three plates, CD8 naive on two plates, and CD8 memory on one plate. Blood TCR repertoires of five healthy adults were deeply sequenced to estimate repertoire size and the extent of clonotype sharing between individuals. To increase sequencing depth and limit assay-specific biases, different laboratories used diverse techniques to prepare libraries and sequence TCR repertoires. Between about 0.8 and 9 billion PBMCs per donor were obtained by leukapheresis.

Donors were healthy HIV-negative adults with no recently reported acute infections or vaccinations. Every donor was a Caucasian adult living in Nashville, Tennessee, USA. CD4+ T cells were enriched by magnetic negative selection; naive cells were then positively selected on CD45RA, and the negative fraction formed the memory subset. After blood collection by leukapheresis, PBMCs were isolated using Ficoll-Histopaque density gradient centrifugation and then cryopreserved in the vapor phase of liquid nitrogen. Analytical flow cytometry was used to check the purity and quantity of each magnetically sorted T cell population. Genomic DNA was isolated from each sorted fraction and quantified by UV absorbance on a Nanodrop 2000c. Using the deep immunoSEQ assay, TCR CDR3 regions were amplified from genomic DNA by multiplex PCR. Extracted genomic DNA from each cell subset was spread evenly across all wells of several immunoSEQ 96-well plates, with each plate serving as a replicate. Each replicate PCR for sorted subsets received about 220 ng genomic DNA, equal to tens of thousands of T cell genomes. Purified libraries were measured with a Qubit 3.0 fluorometer, size-checked on a Bioanalyzer 2100, and measured again with the KAPA Library Quantification kit. A separate single-read 150-cycle Illumina NextSeq 550 flow cell was used to sequence each immunoSEQ 96-well plate. In the authors' own workflow: The immunoSEQ output contained only junctional sequences without quality scores, so filtering could not match that applied to full-length reads. To assign V/J genes and CDR3, sequences were annotated against IMGT germline references using PyIR, a Python wrapper for IgBLAST v1.9. Reads with weak V/J assignments (E-value above 1e-6), missing CDR3, stop codons, out-of-frame junctions, or ambiguous translated residues were removed. V3J clonotypes were defined as sequences sharing an identical inferred V gene, J gene, and CDR3 amino acid sequence. Percentage overlap between repertoires was computed as shared unique clonotypes divided by the size of the smaller repertoire. Richness of each repertoire was evaluated using RTK rarefaction, the Chao1 estimator, and Recon v2.1 estimates of unobserved clonotypes. Generation probabilities for all TCRbeta clonotypes obtained by the gDNA method from several donors were computed using OLGA. This immuneACCESS table, as held by TCRdb, lists in-frame sequences with V and J called but not all clones. Of the missing ones, under half trace to an unresolved V gene in checked studies; the others have no known cause. The V and J calls and clone size are taken from that table; D and trimming were inferred from the DNA. This sample has approximately 1,500,000 clones in its table, and 95% to 99% of those were observed once. Together, the top ten hold around 0.47% of the sample.

General conclusions and limits of the study: Sampling was restricted to blood, and TCR repertoires in tissues likely differ from the TCR repertoires found in blood. Compared with non-shared clonotypes, clonotypes shared by all four sorted-subset donors had higher generation probabilities. The genetic and exposure-history diversity represented was limited by the small number of donors. Pairwise subsampling indicated that sequencing depth was expected to affect the degree of clonotype sharing among donors. Incomplete sequencing was indicated by rarefaction of sorted-subset datasets, despite the large sequencing depth. Naive subsets generally had larger estimated clonotype richness than memory subsets did. Approximately 4.8% of naive CD4, 3.5% of naive CD8, approximately 2.2% of memory CD4, and 0.4% of memory CD8 clonotypes were shared across several donors.

For this clone: Its antigen remains undetermined. There are no base qualities to consult, and no much larger clone falls within one base. This sample also contains other DNA sequences that code for the same CDR3.

CDR1 and CDR2, looked up from the germline V gene, are SGHRS and YFSETQ. V was cut back by 3 bases and J by 2 bases, leaving a gap of 9 bases between them. From the cysteine up to the phenylalanine, the CDR3 has a length of 13 residues. Only the CDR3 DNA stays, 39 bases, in frame from base 1. The chain is made from TRBV5-1 and TRBJ2-7; the D segment could be TRBD2, given 6 matching bases. Sequencing was performed on naive CD4+ T cells sorted from blood. The cell subset or site label of this sample denotes: CD45RA+ positively selected. The origin of this receptor is a man between 25 and 39 years old in good health. The sequenced DNA: TGCGCCAGCAGCTCCGGGAGAACCTACGAGCAGTACTTC. This yields the protein CASSSGRTYEQYF.